The 9 T cell receptor beta chains given below trace back to one sample, sequenced in a study of spatial heterogeneity in lung cancer. Time point meaning: sample taken at primary tumor resection. A single record per CDR3 protein comes from TCRdb applying MiXCR to the 5' RACE reads. Among several thousand distinct CDR3 sequences listed, roughly 16% were seen once. The specimen was normal lung tissue next to the tumor, collected at surgery. The receptor source for this set is a male donor with early-stage non-small cell lung cancer.

This clonotype is medium-sized in the sample. This chain joins TRBV5-5 and TRBJ1-1; TRBD1 aligns across 7 bases. There are 14 residues in the CDR3. With V trimmed by 0 bases and J by 4 bases, 3 bases remained unmatched. Germline CDR1 SGHKS, CDR2 YYEKEE (reference sequence). CDR3 region: CASSLDRGSTEAFF. The DNA of the CDR3 is TGTGCCAGCAGCTTGGACAGGGGATCCACTGAAGCTTTCTTT. The complete variable domain, with remaining parts taken from reference TRBV5-5 and TRBJ1-1, reads DAGVTQSPTHLIKTRGQQVTLRCSPISGHKSVSWYQQVLGQGPQFIFQYYEKEERGRGNFPDRFSARQFPNYSSELNVNALLLGDSALYLCASSLDRGSTEAFFGQGTRLTVV.

The table lists this clonotype with many counts. This sequence joins TRBV20-1 and TRBJ2-5, with 14 bases aligning to TRBD2. Germline V CDR1 and CDR2: DFQATT, SNEGSKA (reference sequence). V lost 3 bases to trimming and J lost 1 base; unmatched junction nucleotides: 7. The CDR3 has 17 amino acids. This CDR3 is CSASGTSGGELQETQYF. As DNA, the CDR3 is TGCAGTGCTAGCGGGACTAGCGGGGGTGAGCTCCAAGAGACCCAGTACTTC.

This clonotype occurred many times. The V and J genes are TRBV7-9 and TRBJ2-5; 8 bases match TRBD1. In germline, CDR1 is SEHNR, CDR2 FQNEAQ (reference sequence). The CDR3 consists of 17 residues. Trimming cost V 5 bases and J 5 bases; bases outside gene matches: 16. DNA of the CDR3: TGTGCCAGCAGCCGGACCGAGACAGGGGCCTTTTCCGAGACCCAGTACTTC. Translated: CASSRTETGAFSETQYF.

The CDR3 here is CSVDTRSYNEQFF. DNA for the CDR3: TGCAGCGTGGACACCCGCTCCTACAATGAGCAGTTCTTC. The V and J genes are TRBV29-1 and TRBJ2-1; the D gene is possibly TRBD1 (5 bases). The CDR3 contains 13 residues. Germline V gene lookup returns CDR1 SQVTM and CDR2 ANQGSEA. V was shortened by 6 bases and J by 0 bases, with 9 bases between the two germline ends.

This clonotype was counted only a few times. The chain recombines TRBV4-2 with TRBJ1-2; D may be TRBD1 (6 bases). V dropped 0 bases and J dropped 4 bases, with 15 bases sitting between them. The CDR3 has 16 amino acids. In germline, CDR1 is LGHNA, CDR2 YNFKEQ. CDR3 nucleotide sequence: TGTGCCAGCAGCCAAGATCCAGGGGATAGAGGCTATGGCTACACCTTC. This sequence encodes CASSQDPGDRGYGYTF.

The count of this clonotype is one. The chain recombines TRBV28 with TRBJ2-7, with D perhaps matching TRBD1 (7 bases). Germline assignment: CDR1 MDHEN and CDR2 SYDVKM. Trimming took off 6 bases at V and 2 bases at J, with 20 bases between the two ends. This CDR3 has 16 residues. The CDR3 is CASRYLGSQGAYEQYF. DNA for the CDR3: TGTGCCAGCAGATACCTCGGGAGCCAGGGGGCCTACGAGCAGTACTTC.

This clonotype occurred a few times. This chain joins TRBV5-1 and TRBJ2-6, with 7 bases matching TRBD1. This CDR3 is built from 16 residues. J gave up 0 bases and V 3 bases, and 3 bases lay outside the gene matches. Germline loops: CDR1 SGHRS, CDR2 YFSETQ. CDR3: CASSSGDSSGANVLTF. The CDR3 DNA reads TGCGCCAGCAGCTCCGGGGACAGCTCTGGGGCCAACGTCCTGACTTTC.

This clonotype was seen more than once but under ten times. The rearrangement links TRBV20-1 to TRBJ2-3, with a possible D match to TRBD1 (6 bases). Trimming stripped 8 bases from V and 3 bases from J, with 12 bases between. Germline CDR1 is DFQATT and CDR2 is SNEGSKA (reference sequence). The CDR3 loop spans 12 amino acids. The CDR3 DNA sequence: TGCAGTCCATACAGGGAAACAGATACGCAGTATTTT. Translated: CSPYRETDTQYF.

The rearrangement joins TRBV30 to TRBJ1-3, with D perhaps TRBD1 (6 bases). With 4 bases removed from V and 3 bases from J, the gap between germline ends came to 19 bases. The CDR3 is 16 residues long. Germline CDR1 GTSNPN, CDR2 SVGIG (reference sequence). The CDR3 spells CAWTTMVGGFGNTIYF. CDR3 bases: TGTGCCTGGACGACCATGGTAGGGGGTTTTGGAAACACCATATATTTT.